This TCR beta chain was found in a study of OX40 agonist ivuxolimab in advanced cancers. V dropped 5 bases and J dropped 1 base, with 5 bases sitting between them. CDR3 length: 12 residues. Germline loops: CDR1 MDHEN, CDR2 SYDVKM. Measured with immunoSEQ multiplex PCR; TCRdb has only the in-frame clones, and not every one. The sample consists of under 100,000 clones, approximately 92% of them appearing once. The rearrangement joins TRBV28 to TRBJ2-5, with D maybe TRBD1 (5 bases). The input for sequencing was CD4+ or CD8+ T cells sorted from blood, taken in a trial of the OX40 agonist ivuxolimab. The sequence was obtained from an adult with an advanced solid tumor such as melanoma, head and neck, liver or kidney cancer. The CDR3 DNA reads as TGTGCCAGCAGTCAGGGCCAAGAGACCCAGTACTTC. Translating gives CASSQGQETQYF.